The sequence of this T cell receptor beta chain was determined in a study of CD8+ T cells in alopecia areata (dated by TCRdb to the late 2010s). About the full investigation: The treated patients, all with moderate-to-severe alopecia areata, were enrolled in an open-label pilot trial of oral tofacitinib given at 5 to 10 mg twice daily. TCRbeta CDR3 regions were amplified by immunoSEQ multiplex PCR using 35 Vbeta forward and 13 Jbeta reverse primers. Human TCRbeta sequencing covered scalp tissue and sorted CD4+ and CD8+ peripheral blood T cells from patchy and totalis/universalis alopecia areata patients and healthy controls. In treated patients, disease severity was measured using the SALT score, which gives the percentage of scalp surface area affected. Patients received tofacitinib for 6 to 18 months and were then followed off drug for 6 months to check for delayed response and recurrence. Patients on tofacitinib were biopsied at baseline and after 4 and 24 weeks of treatment, and several of the patients also had a later scalp biopsy. Clonality in the scalp was compared among normal scalp (n=4), patchy alopecia areata scalp (n=8), and alopecia totalis/universalis scalp (n=8). High-throughput TCRbeta sequencing was used to examine T cell clonal expansion in alopecia areata in both the C3H/HeJ mouse model and human patients. RNA was obtained with the PAXgene miRNA kit for fixed scalp, the miRNeasy kit for PBMCs, and the RNeasy kit for mouse skin.

Comments on this clone: Its binding antigen is unknown. No much larger clonotype is one base removed from it; base qualities were not supplied.

What the authors observed across the whole study: Tofacitinib significantly lowered scalp clonality and the number of expanded CD8+ clones among the top 100 scalp clones. Because the treated cohort was small and had just a single nonresponder, larger studies are needed to establish links between baseline CD8+ expansion and response. During tofacitinib treatment, many expanded lesional clones stuck around in both scalp and blood, and this persistence may partly explain why relapse happens after treatment is stopped. Scalp TCR repertoire analysis is complicated because resident alphabeta T cells in normal human skin are also sequenced, whereas mouse skin is dominated by gammadelta T cells. Higher clonality and more expanded CD8+ clones were observed in lesional scalp than in normal scalp, particularly in alopecia totalis/universalis, a finding suggestive of antigenic drive. TCR sequences shared between patients were less clear than in mice, possibly partly because of HLA diversity in the patient population.

Libraries were built with the immunoSEQ multiplex PCR assay. RNA was extracted from all samples and reverse transcribed into cDNA, which served as template for TCR sequencing. First-strand cDNA was synthesized with SuperScript III using a 2:1 mix of oligo-dT and random hexamers. A synthetic immune receptor repertoire was used to gauge amplification bias, and whatever bias remained was removed computationally. As for the authors' bioinformatics: Raw reads were preprocessed for error removal, and CDR3 was defined according to IMGT conventions as running from the conserved cysteine to phenylalanine. Clonality was computed as 1 minus the Shannon entropy, with the entropy normalized by log2 of the number of productive unique TCRs. Whether scalp clones were CD4 or CD8 was inferred by matching scalp TCRbeta sequences against CD4 and CD8 repertoires sorted from blood. Sourced from immuneACCESS, this table was stored by TCRdb with only in-frame sequences that have V and J called. A share of the clones is absent; for the studies checked, an unresolved V gene accounts for under half, and the remainder has no known explanation. The V and J calls and clone size are taken from that table; D and trimming were inferred from the DNA. Across this sample there are approximately 42,000 clones, with roughly 65% seen only once. Around 23% of the sample is taken by the ten largest.

Trimming at the junction amounts to 4 bases on V and 0 bases on J, and the germline ends lie 7 bases apart. From a lookup of the germline V gene, CDR1 and CDR2 are WSHSY and SAAADI. The CDR3 holds 15 amino acids from the cysteine to the phenylalanine. Left in the record is the CDR3 DNA by itself, 45 bases read in frame from the first base. The time point label on this specimen signifies: around 4 weeks on oral tofacitinib. The treatment or condition tag for this specimen amounts to: oral pan-JAK inhibitor, 5-10 mg twice daily. Lesional scalp punch biopsies and peripheral blood were collected from alopecia areata patients. After PBMCs were isolated by density centrifugation and stained for CD3, CD4 and CD8, a FACSAria was used to sort CD4+ and CD8+ T cells.

The V and J segments used are TRBV10-2 and TRBJ1-6; perhaps TRBD1 is the D gene, with 5 bases matching. The sequence derives from a human donor with alopecia areata. Sequences were derived from CD8+ T cells sorted from blood, sampled at week 4, from a patient treated with tofacitinib. The DNA sequence is TGCGCCAGCAGTGGGGGGGACTCCTATAATTCACCCCTCCACTTT. Protein translation: CASSGGDSYNSPLHF.